A single sample is the source of the 23 T cell receptor beta chains below, sequenced in a study of blood T cell repertoires in COVID-19. Some clones are missing from TCRdb's copy, which holds only in-frame ones; the method was immunoSEQ multiplex PCR. This table has over 150,000 clones, more than 90% appearing once. Source material: peripheral blood. The source of these receptors is a man aged 50-60 years with acute or convalescent COVID-19.

The gene calls are TRBV9 and TRBJ1-1; no clear D. V was clipped by 4 bases and J by 2 bases, with 18 bases between them. In germline, CDR1 is SGDLS, CDR2 YYNGEE. The CDR3 contains 16 residues. The CDR3 DNA reads TGTGCCAGCAGCCCACTGCCAAGTAATCGAAACACTGAAGCTTTCTTT. It specifies CASSPLPSNRNTEAFF.

The rearrangement joins TRBV7-2 to TRBJ2-3; TRBD2 matches 9 bases. Germline loops: CDR1 SGHTA, CDR2 FQGNSA. This CDR3 comprises 15 residues. Losses at the gene ends were 5 bases for V and 5 bases for J; bases not matched to a gene: 8. The DNA of the CDR3 is TGTGCCAGCAGCACCTTAGCGGGAGAGGTAGATACGCAGTATTTT. Protein sequence: CASSTLAGEVDTQYF.

This clone was observed once. This chain uses TRBV21-1 with TRBJ1-1; the DNA was not compared with TRBD1, the D call given in the table. TRBV21-1 corresponds to a pseudogene. The CDR3 runs to 16 residues. The CDR3 DNA follows: TGTGCCAGCAGCAGCTCCCCGGGACAGACGAACACTGAAGCTTTCTTT. Translated: CASSSSPGQTNTEAFF.

The chain combines TRBV5-5 with TRBJ1-6; 9 bases fit TRBD1. CDR1 is SGHKS and CDR2 is YYEKEE in the germline V gene (reference sequence). The V gene end was trimmed by 4 bases and the J gene end by 9 bases; junction bases not matched to a gene: 5. The CDR3 sequence is 14 residues long. The DNA of the CDR3 is TGTGCCAGCAGCCCCGGGACAGGGAGTTCACCCCTCCACTTT. Its protein product is CASSPGTGSSPLHF.

V gene TRBV5-4 combines with J gene TRBJ1-4, with 7 bases aligning to TRBD1. This CDR3 has 14 residues. CDR1 is SGHNT, CDR2 YYREEE, per germline (reference sequence). V gave up 0 bases and J gave up 8 bases; unmatched junction bases: 4. CDR3 region: CASSLVTGAEKLFF. Written as DNA, the CDR3 is TGTGCCAGCAGCTTGGTCACAGGGGCCGAAAAACTGTTTTTT.

The chain uses TRBV24-1 and TRBJ2-3; 9 bases are shared with TRBD1. The CDR3 has 16 amino acids. V trimming: 4 bases; J trimming: 3 bases; junction bases outside the gene matches: 7. CDR1 is KGHDR, CDR2 SFDVKD, per germline. The CDR3 coding sequence is TGTGCCACCAGTGACCCGGGACAGGGAGGAACAGATACGCAGTATTTT. This translates into CATSDPGQGGTDTQYF.

This clone was detected only once. J is TRBJ1-4 and V is TRBV18; the D gene is possibly TRBD1 (6 bases). The CDR3 sequence is 11 residues long. Between the trimmed V and J ends, which lost 4 bases and 12 bases, there was a span of 9 bases. Germline V gene sequence: CDR1 KGHSH, CDR2 LQKENI. In DNA form, the CDR3 reads TGTGCCAGCTCACGGGAGGGGGAACTGTTTTTT. Translating it yields CASSREGELFF.

This chain uses TRBV11-3 with TRBJ2-3; 8 bases line up with TRBD2. Trimming removed 2 bases from V and 6 bases from J; junction bases left unmatched: 7. This CDR3 is built from 15 residues. The V gene's germline CDR1 is SGHNT and CDR2 YENEEA. The DNA for the CDR3 is TGTGCCAGCAGCTTAACTAGCGGACCTGCGGATACGCAGTATTTT. This gives the protein CASSLTSGPADTQYF. Full variable domain (remainder filled in from reference TRBV11-3 and TRBJ2-3): EAGVVQSPRYKIIEKKQPVAFWCNPISGHNTLYWYLQNLGQGPELLIRYENEEAVDDSQLPKDRFSAERLKGVDSTLKIQPAELGDSAVYLCASSLTSGPADTQYFGPGTRLTVL.

The chain joins TRBV7-2 to TRBJ2-4, with TRBD2 identical over 8 bases. Germline-derived CDR1 and CDR2 are SGHTA and FQGNSA. This CDR3 spans 16 amino acids. The V gene end was trimmed by 0 bases and the J gene end by 1 base; junction bases not matched to a gene: 2. The CDR3 sequence is CASSLARGAAKNIQYF. In nucleotides, the CDR3 is TGTGCCAGCAGCTTAGCGCGGGGGGCGGCCAAAAACATTCAGTACTTC. Together with reference TRBV7-2 and TRBJ2-4, the CDR3 gives the full variable domain: GAGVSQSPSNKVTEKGKDVELRCDPISGHTALYWYRQSLGQGLEFLIYFQGNSAPDKSGLPSDRFSAERTGGSVSTLTIQRTQQEDSAVYLCASSLARGAAKNIQYFGAGTRLSVL.

The chain recombines TRBV3-1 (or the pseudogene TRBV3-2) with TRBJ1-3, with unresolved D. The CDR3 contains 17 residues. Trimming removed 0 bases at V and 0 bases at J, with 12 bases between. Germline values: CDR1 LGHDT, CDR2 YNNKEL (reference sequence). CDR3 sequence reads: CASSQDLGRFSGNTIYF. DNA for the CDR3: TGTGCCAGCAGCCAAGATCTGGGGAGATTCTCTGGAAACACCATATATTTT.

V usage is TRBV5-4 and J usage is TRBJ2-5, with a tentative D call TRBD1 (6 bases). Germline assignment: CDR1 SGHNT and CDR2 YYREEE (reference sequence). This CDR3 contains 14 residues. Trimming left V 5 bases short and J 3 bases short, with 14 bases between. CDR3 protein: CASRAGTTEETQYF. The CDR3 coding sequence is TGTGCCAGCAGGGCCGGGACAACAGAAGAGACCCAGTACTTC.

The table lists this clone with a few counts. This chain connects TRBV9 to TRBJ1-5, with 7 bases identical to TRBD1. The CDR3 covers 16 residues. The V segment lost 4 bases and the J segment 0 bases; nucleotides outside the gene matches: 7. CDR1 SGDLS and CDR2 YYNGEE come from the germline V gene. CDR3 in DNA: TGTGCCAGCAGCCCGGGACAGACTTATAGCAATCAGCCCCAGCATTTT. As protein: CASSPGQTYSNQPQHF.

CDR3 sequence: CASSPRLTEGSTDTQYF. In DNA form, the CDR3 reads TGTGCCAGCAGCCCCCGACTCACTGAGGGTAGCACAGATACGCAGTATTTT. The chain combines TRBV7-8 with TRBJ2-3; D may be TRBD2 (5 bases). The CDR3 has 17 amino acids. V lost 5 bases to trimming and J lost 0 bases, with 18 bases between them. The germline V gene has CDR1 SGHVS and CDR2 FQNEAQ.

The gene calls are TRBV6-5 and TRBJ2-1; maybe TRBD1 (6 bases). The V and J ends lost 6 bases and 9 bases respectively, with 18 bases between them. The length of the CDR3 is 14 residues. Germline V gene data show CDR1 as MNHEY and CDR2 as SVGAGI. The CDR3 DNA sequence: TGTGCCAGCAGCTATAATGAACAGGGTACTGAGCAGTTCTTC. This translates into CASSYNEQGTEQFF.

The rearrangement joins TRBV7-2 to TRBJ2-2, with D possibly TRBD1 on 6 matching bases. This CDR3 contains 16 residues. The V gene lost 3 bases and the J gene lost 0 bases, with 11 bases spanning the gap. Germline V lookup: CDR1 SGHTA, CDR2 FQGNSA. CDR3 sequence reads: CASSLSGTTNTGELFF. CDR3 bases: TGTGCCAGCAGCTTGTCCGGGACAACGAACACCGGGGAGCTGTTTTTT.

The J gene is TRBJ1-6, the V gene TRBV19; 8 bases are a match to TRBD1. Germline V gene sequence: CDR1 LNHDA, CDR2 SQIVND (reference sequence). V lost 4 bases to trimming and J lost 9 bases; unmatched junction nucleotides: 8. The CDR3 has 15 residues. CDR3 DNA sequence: TGTGCCAGTAGTAGCCCAGGGGGCAATGGTTCACCCCTCCACTTT. The encoded protein is CASSSPGGNGSPLHF.

This chain joins TRBV10-3 and TRBJ2-5, with 14 bases lining up with TRBD2. Germline CDR1 is ENHRY and CDR2 is SYGVKD. Unmatched junction bases numbered 12, after V lost 8 bases and J lost 7 bases. CDR3 length: 16 amino acids. DNA of the CDR3: TGTGCCATCTCCACCGCCGGGACTAGCGGGGGAGGGACCCAGTACTTC. Its translation: CAISTAGTSGGGTQYF.

This clone was recorded a few times. This sequence joins TRBV15 and TRBJ1-6; 8 positions agree with TRBD1. Germline V gene sequence: CDR1 LNHNV, CDR2 YYDKDF (reference sequence). This CDR3 spans 14 amino acids. The junction had 1 base not matched to a gene; V was cut back by 2 bases and J by 7 bases. CDR3 residues: CATSRNRGNSPLHF. CDR3 coding DNA: TGTGCCACCAGCAGAAACAGGGGGAATTCACCCCTCCACTTT.

The chain couples TRBV6-5 to TRBJ1-1; D is undetermined. Germline V gene data show CDR1 as MNHEY and CDR2 as SVGAGI. The CDR3 runs 15 residues. V was cut by 2 bases and J by 0 bases, with 10 bases left in between. The CDR3 spells CASSYISVMNTEAFF. The DNA of the CDR3 is TGTGCCAGCAGTTACATTTCGGTCATGAACACTGAAGCTTTCTTT.

V gene TRBV19 combines with J gene TRBJ2-5; TRBD2 agrees at 10 bases. Germline V gives CDR1 LNHDA, CDR2 SQIVND (reference sequence). The CDR3 extends over 15 amino acids. The ends lost 3 bases at V and 1 base at J; junction bases unmatched: 2. The CDR3 DNA is TGTGCCAGTAGTATCCAGCGGGGGGGCCAAGAGACCCAGTACTTC. Its protein is CASSIQRGGQETQYF.

The chain is built from TRBV7-2 and TRBJ2-5; tentatively, D is TRBD1 (5 bases). V was cut by 4 bases and J by 3 bases, with 12 bases left in between. From germline, CDR1 is SGHTA and CDR2 FQGNSA. This CDR3 has 14 residues. In DNA, the CDR3 is TGTGCCAGCAGCTCCAGGGCGTCAGAAGAGACCCAGTACTTC. As protein: CASSSRASEETQYF.

The J gene is TRBJ2-5, the V gene TRBV3-1 (or the pseudogene TRBV3-2), with TRBD2 as a possible D gene (6 bases). Germline loops: CDR1 LGHDT, CDR2 YNNKEL (reference sequence). The CDR3 sequence is 13 residues long. V gave up 4 bases and J gave up 0 bases, with 6 bases separating them. The CDR3: CASSRDYQETQYF. CDR3 in DNA: TGTGCCAGCAGCCGGGACTACCAAGAGACCCAGTACTTC.

This clone was detected a few times. The J gene is TRBJ2-3, the V gene TRBV4-2; 11 nucleotides line up with TRBD1. The V gene's germline CDR1 is LGHNA and CDR2 YNFKEQ. With V trimmed by 1 base and J by 4 bases, 1 base remained unmatched. This CDR3 has 15 amino acids. The CDR3 reads CASSQGGQGADTQYF. CDR3 bases: TGTGCCAGCAGCCAAGGGGGACAGGGGGCAGATACGCAGTATTTT.